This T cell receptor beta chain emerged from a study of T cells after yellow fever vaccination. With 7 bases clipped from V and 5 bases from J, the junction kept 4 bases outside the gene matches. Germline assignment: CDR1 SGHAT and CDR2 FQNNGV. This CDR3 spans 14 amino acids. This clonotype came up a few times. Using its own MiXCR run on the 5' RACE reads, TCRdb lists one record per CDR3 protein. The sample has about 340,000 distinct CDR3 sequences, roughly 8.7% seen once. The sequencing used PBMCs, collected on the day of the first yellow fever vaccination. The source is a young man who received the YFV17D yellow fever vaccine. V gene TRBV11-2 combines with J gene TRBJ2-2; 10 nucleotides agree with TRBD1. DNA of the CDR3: TGTGCCAGCATCCGGACAGGGGGTACCGGGGAGCTGTTTTTT. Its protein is CASIRTGGTGELFF.